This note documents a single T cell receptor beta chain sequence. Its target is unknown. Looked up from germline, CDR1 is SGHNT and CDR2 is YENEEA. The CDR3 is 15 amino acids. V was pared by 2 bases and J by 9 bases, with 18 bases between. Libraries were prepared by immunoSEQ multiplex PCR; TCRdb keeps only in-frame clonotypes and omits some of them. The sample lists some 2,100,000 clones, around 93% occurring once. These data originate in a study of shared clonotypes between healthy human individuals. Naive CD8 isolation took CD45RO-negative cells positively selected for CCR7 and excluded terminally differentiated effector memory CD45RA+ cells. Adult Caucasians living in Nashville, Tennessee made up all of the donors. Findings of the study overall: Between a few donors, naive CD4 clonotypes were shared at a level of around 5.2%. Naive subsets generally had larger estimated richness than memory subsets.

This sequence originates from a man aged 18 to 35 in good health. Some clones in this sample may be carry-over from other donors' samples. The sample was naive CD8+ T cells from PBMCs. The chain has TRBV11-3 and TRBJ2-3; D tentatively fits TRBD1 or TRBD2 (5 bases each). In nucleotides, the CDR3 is TGTGCCAGCAGCTTAAATAGTTTGGGGGATCACACGCAGTATTTT. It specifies CASSLNSLGDHTQYF.